This T cell receptor beta chain was found in a study of cytomegalovirus exposure and HLA in healthy donors. Study-wide background: Sequencing of 150 million to 200 million T cells in an earlier analysis found 100 million to 140 million unique TCR beta sequences.

Use of 60 Vbeta and 13 Jbeta primers characterized the PCR. The assay was immunoSEQ multiplex PCR, and TCRdb's table has in-frame clones only and misses some. The table has 80,000 to 130,000 clones, about 77% seen once. Concerning this clone itself: Its antigen remains unknown.

The germline V and J ends were trimmed by 7 bases and 6 bases, with 14 bases remaining between them. CDR3 length equals 13 residues. CDR1 and CDR2 from the germline V gene are LNHDA and SQIVND (reference sequence). The study's findings and limits: High sensitivity and specificity were reportedly achieved when the classifier diagnosed cytomegalovirus status. A later analysis found common viral pathogens apparently linked to several of the most significant clusters. For most TCR beta V segments, an earlier analysis put the productive rate at about 90% or about 30% of the time.

This TCR was sampled from a woman in her 50s in good health and CMV-seropositive. The chain employs TRBV19 and TRBJ2-3; D might be TRBD2 (6 bases). Sequencing was carried out using PBMCs. CDR3 region: CASKTSSADTQYF. The CDR3 DNA sequence: TGTGCCAGTAAGACTAGTTCAGCCGATACGCAGTATTTT.